Below, one T cell receptor (beta chain) is given with its context. This entry belongs to a study of T cell changes during pregnancy in multiple sclerosis. TCRdb's table, derived via immunoSEQ multiplex PCR, lists solely in-frame clones and lacks some. The repertoire holds about 40,000 clones, with approximately 90% as singletons. CDR1 and CDR2 from the germline V gene are MDHEN and SYDVKM. Losses at the gene ends were 3 bases for V and 7 bases for J; bases not matched to a gene: 3. CDR3 length equals 14 residues. This sample comprised CD4+ T cells from peripheral blood mononuclear cells, obtained before pregnancy. The V gene is TRBV28, the J gene TRBJ2-4; 10 positions agree with TRBD1. The sequence came from a female donor with multiple sclerosis, enrolled in a pregnancy study. As DNA, the CDR3 is TGTGCCAGCAGTTTCGGGACAGGGGAGAACATTCAGTACTTC. Its protein is CASSFGTGENIQYF. The whole variable domain, filled in from reference TRBV28 and TRBJ2-4, reads DVKVTQSSRYLVKRTGEKVFLECVQDMDHENMFWYRQDPGLGLRLIYFSYDVKMKEKGDIPEGYSVSREKKERFSLILESASTNQTSMYLCASSFGTGENIQYFGAGTRLSVL.